This TCR beta chain was captured in a study of cytomegalovirus exposure and HLA in healthy donors. General study results and limits: A few chains linked to CMV were shown in vitro to be specific for CMV antigens. The number of N-insertions in an Asian-associated ancestry cluster was reportedly below the approximately 680-donor mean in a later analysis.

Vbeta (60) and Jbeta (13) primers were used in the PCR. Source study methods: Later reanalysis found roughly 80 million unique TCR beta chains, roughly 10 million of them shared. The method was immunoSEQ multiplex PCR; TCRdb's version includes in-frame clones alone and lacks a portion of them. The DNA gave D and trimming, while V, J and clone size come from that table. The profile shows just over 150,000 clones, about 85% of them singletons. Note on this clone: The antigen remains unidentified.

Sample: PBMCs. The TCR sequence derives from a woman under 30 in good health and CMV-seronegative.

In DNA, the CDR3 is TGTGCCAGCCGGACTAGCGGGGACACCGGGGAGCTGTTTTTT. Translated: CASRTSGDTGELFF. The V and J genes are TRBV19 and TRBJ2-2, with TRBD2 matching 12 bases. This CDR3 comprises 14 residues. CDR1 is LNHDA and CDR2 is SQIVND in the germline V gene (reference sequence). J lost 3 bases, V lost 9 bases, and 2 bases had no gene match. Full variable domain (outside the CDR3, taken from reference TRBV19 and TRBJ2-2): DGGITQSPKYLFRKEGQNVTLSCEQNLNHDAMYWYRQDPGQGLRLIYYSQIVNDFQKGDIAEGYSVSREKKESFPLTVTSAQKNPTAFYLCASRTSGDTGELFFGEGSRLTVL.